Shown below are 30 T cell receptor beta chains from a single sample sequenced in a study of T-cell memory formation after mild COVID-19. TCRdb re-called the 5' RACE reads through MiXCR, storing one row per CDR3 protein. This table holds 100,000 to 150,000 distinct CDR3 sequences, 5% to 6.5% found once. The sequenced sample was PBMCs or a T cell subset sorted from them (not recorded which). These receptors were taken from an adult woman who had mild COVID-19 (a few samples of this study predate the infection). Cell type and time point are not known.

Only a few counts were recorded for this clonotype. The genes are TRBV18 and TRBJ2-3; 7 bases fit TRBD2. Germline values: CDR1 KGHSH, CDR2 LQKENI. The CDR3 spans 16 residues. J lost 3 bases, V lost 6 bases, and 12 bases had no gene match. The CDR3 loop reads CASSEELARATDTQYF. In DNA form, the CDR3 reads TGTGCCAGCTCCGAAGAACTAGCGAGGGCAACAGATACGCAGTATTTT.

This chain connects TRBV9 to TRBJ1-2; TRBD1 might be the D (6 bases). Looked up from germline, CDR1 is SGDLS and CDR2 is YYNGEE. V dropped 2 bases and J dropped 4 bases, with 27 bases sitting between them. The CDR3 sequence is 19 residues long. The CDR3: CASSVGGGPGVPLRYGYTF. In DNA, the CDR3 is TGTGCCAGCAGCGTGGGAGGTGGGCCAGGGGTCCCCCTACGCTATGGCTACACCTTC.

V and J are TRBV4-1 and TRBJ1-2, with TRBD1 identical over 7 bases. The V gene end was trimmed by 4 bases and the J gene end by 4 bases; junction bases not matched to a gene: 9. Per the germline V gene, CDR1 is MGHRA and CDR2 is YSYEKL. The CDR3 is made up of 15 amino acids. The CDR3 bases are TGCGCCAGCAGCCTCGGGACAGTGCCACCCTATGGCTACACCTTC. Its translation: CASSLGTVPPYGYTF.

The V and J genes are TRBV5-1 and TRBJ2-2; tentative D call: TRBD1 (5 bases). The CDR3 covers 17 residues. Looked up from germline, CDR1 is SGHRS and CDR2 is YFSETQ. V was trimmed by 0 bases and J by 5 bases, leaving 17 bases between them. The CDR3 nucleotides are TGCGCCAGCAGCTTGGTAGCTGTCAGGGTCGGTACCGGGGAGCTGTTTTTT. Translating it yields CASSLVAVRVGTGELFF.

This clonotype was picked up a small number of times. This chain uses TRBV2 with TRBJ2-7; D uncertain. This CDR3 is built from 12 residues. Germline-derived CDR1 and CDR2 are SNHLY and FYNNEI. V lost 6 bases to trimming and J lost 6 bases, with 12 bases between them. In DNA form, the CDR3 reads TGTGCCAGCAGGGTGGTCAGGCTCGAGCAGTACTTC. Translating it yields CASRVVRLEQYF.

This clonotype has only a few counts. The chain is built from TRBV5-1 and TRBJ2-5; TRBD2 matches 10 bases. There are 15 residues in the CDR3. Per germline, CDR1 SGHRS and CDR2 YFSETQ. The J segment lost 4 bases and the V segment lost 3 bases, leaving 6 bases of the junction unmatched. The CDR3 reads CASSSSGRVSETQYF. CDR3 coding DNA: TGCGCCAGCAGCTCAAGCGGGAGGGTATCAGAGACCCAGTACTTC.

This clonotype appeared many times. This chain uses TRBV7-6 with TRBJ2-1, with 7 bases identical to TRBD2. The germline V gene has CDR1 SGHVS and CDR2 FNYEAQ. V lost 1 base, J lost 11 bases, and 5 bases stayed unmatched. This CDR3 has 13 residues. CDR3 in DNA: TGTGCCAGCAGCTTAGGCCTCGGGAGGCAGCAGTTCTTC. Its translation: CASSLGLGRQQFF. The full variable domain, its missing parts supplied by reference TRBV7-6 and TRBJ2-1, is GAGVSQSPRYKVTKRGQDVALRCDPISGHVSLYWYRQALGQGPEFLTYFNYEAQQDKSGLPNDRFSAERPEGSISTLTIQRTEQRDSAMYRCASSLGLGRQQFFGPGTRLTVL.

The genes are TRBV5-1 and TRBJ2-3; possibly TRBD2 for D (5 bases). The CDR3 is made up of 16 amino acids. Trimming stripped 0 bases from V and 6 bases from J, with 17 bases between. Per the germline V gene, CDR1 is SGHRS and CDR2 is YFSETQ. The DNA for the CDR3 is TGCGCCAGCAGCTTGGGGACCCAGCCTCGCGGGGATACGCAGTATTTT. Its translation: CASSLGTQPRGDTQYF.

CDR3 DNA sequence: TGTGCCAGCAGCTACACCGTGAACACTGAAGCTTTCTTT. This encodes CASSYTVNTEAFF. The chain is built from TRBV5-6 and TRBJ1-1; D is undetermined. This CDR3 spans 13 amino acids. The germline CDR1 and CDR2 sequences are SGHDT and YYEEEE. Trimming took 3 bases from V and 0 from J, leaving 6 bases between them.

This sequence joins TRBV7-7 and TRBJ2-5, with 7 bases fitting TRBD2. This CDR3 has 13 residues. Germline lookup yields CDR1 SSHAT and CDR2 FNYEAQ (reference sequence). V lost 5 bases, J lost 7 bases, and 7 bases stayed unmatched. The CDR3 DNA sequence: TGTGCCAGCAGCCCGGGCGGGGGTTTGACCCAGTACTTC. Its translation: CASSPGGGLTQYF.

This clonotype was found a few times. The V and J genes are TRBV7-2 and TRBJ2-5; D is unclear. CDR3 length equals 13 residues. Germline V gene sequence: CDR1 SGHTA, CDR2 FQGNSA. The ends were cut back, 1 base at V and 5 bases at J, with 8 bases in the middle. The CDR3 sequence is CASSLEGWETQYF. Written as DNA, the CDR3 is TGTGCCAGCAGCTTAGAGGGTTGGGAGACCCAGTACTTC.

This clonotype was observed a few times. V usage is TRBV18 and J usage is TRBJ1-1; no firm D call. The CDR3 consists of 12 residues. V was clipped by 3 bases and J by 1 base, with 3 bases between them. The germline V gene encodes CDR1 KGHSH and CDR2 LQKENI. DNA of the CDR3: TGTGCCAGCTCACCGCAGAACACTGAAGCTTTCTTT. It yields the protein CASSPQNTEAFF.

This clonotype was counted ten times or more. The DNA is omitted, as the CDR3 cannot be located on it reliably, and the CDR3 follows TCRdb's listing. The V call is TRBV5-6, the J call TRBJ2-1; the D call TRBD2 from the table was never checked on the DNA. The CDR3 is 16 amino acids in total, end residues counted. Germline loops: CDR1 SGHDT, CDR2 YYEEEE. The CDR3: CASSSSGLAGLNEQFF.

The chain has TRBV5-5 and TRBJ2-1, with 10 bases identical to TRBD1. The germline V gene has CDR1 SGHKS and CDR2 YYEKEE (reference sequence). The CDR3 runs 15 residues. The V gene end was trimmed by 0 bases and the J gene end by 10 bases; junction bases not matched to a gene: 7. The CDR3 nucleotides are TGTGCCAGCAGCTTGGGGGACAGGGGCTGGGGCGAGCAGTTCTTC. This translates into CASSLGDRGWGEQFF.

V usage is TRBV3-1 and J usage is TRBJ2-2, with 7 nucleotides matching TRBD2. V shed 10 bases, J shed 4 bases, and the junction held 9 bases outside the gene matches. The germline V gene encodes CDR1 LGHDT and CDR2 YNNKEL (reference sequence). The CDR3 spans 14 residues. The CDR3 is CATGMLAATGELFF. Written as DNA, the CDR3 is TGTGCCACCGGTATGCTAGCGGCCACCGGGGAGCTGTTTTTT.

The chain links TRBV7-2 to TRBJ1-1; 10 nucleotides align to TRBD1. V lost 5 bases to trimming and J lost 7 bases; unmatched junction nucleotides: 7. Germline CDR1 reads SGHTA; CDR2 reads FQGNSA. The CDR3 covers 14 residues. This chain's CDR3 is CASSGRQGAGEAFF. The CDR3 DNA follows: TGTGCCAGCAGCGGCCGACAGGGGGCGGGTGAAGCTTTCTTT.

This clonotype was detected ten times or more. The V gene is TRBV20-1, the J gene TRBJ2-2; 11 nucleotides match TRBD2. CDR1 and CDR2 from the germline V gene are DFQATT and SNEGSKA (reference sequence). The V gene end was trimmed by 6 bases and the J gene end by 4 bases; junction bases not matched to a gene: 7. This CDR3 contains 15 residues. The CDR3 DNA is TGCAGTGCCAGACTAGCGGGGACTCTCACCGGGGAGCTGTTTTTT. Translated: CSARLAGTLTGELFF.

The chain links TRBV20-1 to TRBJ2-1; 14 nucleotides agree with TRBD2. This CDR3 is 17 amino acids long. Germline CDR1 and CDR2: DFQATT and SNEGSKA (reference sequence). With 0 bases clipped from V and 4 bases from J, the junction kept 5 bases outside the gene matches. The CDR3, as DNA: TGCAGTGCTAGAGACGGGAGACTAGCGGGGGGGTACAATGAGCAGTTCTTC. Translated: CSARDGRLAGGYNEQFF.

This clonotype was detected only a few times. V gene TRBV5-1 combines with J gene TRBJ1-4, with a weak D call TRBD1 (5 bases). V gave up 4 bases and J gave up 10 bases, with 23 bases separating them. The CDR3 covers 16 residues. Germline V lookup: CDR1 SGHRS, CDR2 YFSETQ. DNA for the CDR3: TGCGCCAGCAGCGCCATCTCTATACAGCTCCAGGGAAAACTGTTTTTT. Translation: CASSAISIQLQGKLFF. Variable domain in full (rest from reference TRBV5-1 and TRBJ1-4): KAGVTQTPRYLIKTRGQQVTLSCSPISGHRSVSWYQQTPGQGLQFLFEYFSETQRNKGNFPGRFSGRQFSNSRSEMNVSTLELGDSALYLCASSAISIQLQGKLFFGSGTQLSVL.

The chain couples TRBV5-1 to TRBJ2-7; tentatively, D is TRBD1 (7 bases). Looked up from germline, CDR1 is SGHRS and CDR2 is YFSETQ. This CDR3 spans 14 amino acids. The ends were cut back, 0 bases at V and 6 bases at J, with 13 bases in the middle. CDR3 amino acids: CASSLAGGGSEQYV. In DNA form, the CDR3 reads TGCGCCAGCAGCTTGGCAGGGGGAGGTTCCGAGCAGTACGTC.

V gene TRBV18 combines with J gene TRBJ2-1; TRBD1 matches 7 bases. The V gene's germline CDR1 is KGHSH and CDR2 LQKENI. This CDR3 contains 15 residues. Unmatched junction bases numbered 11, after V lost 3 bases and J lost 9 bases. The CDR3 nucleotides are TGTGCCAGCTCACCCGGGACAGCAGTGTTGAGTGAGCAGTTCTTC. The encoded protein is CASSPGTAVLSEQFF.

This clonotype was seen many times. V and J are TRBV4-1 and TRBJ2-3; D possibly corresponds to TRBD2 (6 bases). The V gene lost 7 bases and the J gene lost 4 bases, with 24 bases spanning the gap. The CDR3 length is 17 residues. Germline assignment: CDR1 MGHRA and CDR2 YSYEKL. The DNA of the CDR3 is TGCGCCAGCACCACCCTCGGGGGACCCCGGGGATCAGATACGCAGTATTTT. Encoded protein: CASTTLGGPRGSDTQYF.

This clonotype has just a few counts. V and J are TRBV10-3 and TRBJ1-2; TRBD1 might be the D (5 bases). Germline loops: CDR1 ENHRY, CDR2 SYGVKD. The CDR3 has 13 amino acids. V was clipped by 2 bases and J by 4 bases, with 8 bases between them. CDR3 coding DNA: TGTGCCATCAGTGAGGGGGCCCCCTATGGCTACACCTTC. This encodes CAISEGAPYGYTF.

This sequence joins TRBV12-2 and TRBJ2-7; the table's D gene call, TRBD2, was not cross checked with the DNA. TRBV12-2 is designated a pseudogene. The CDR3 has 18 residues. The CDR3 is CASRLGGQGPPSSYEQYF. CDR3 DNA: TGTGCAAGTCGCTTAGGGGGCCAGGGCCCGCCGTCCTCCTACGAGCAGTACTTC.

The CDR3 DNA reads TGCGCCAGCAGCTTGACAGGAGCGGGGCAGAACACCGGGGAGCTGTTTTTT. It codes for CASSLTGAGQNTGELFF. The J gene is TRBJ2-2, the V gene TRBV5-1; 7 nucleotides agree with TRBD2. The V gene end was trimmed by 1 base and the J gene end by 1 base; junction bases not matched to a gene: 7. Germline CDR1 is SGHRS and CDR2 is YFSETQ. CDR3 length: 17 amino acids.

V usage is TRBV29-1 and J usage is TRBJ2-1; TRBD2 matches at 15 bases. The CDR3 spans 14 residues. V dropped 4 bases and J dropped 7; count of bases not matched to a gene: 2. Germline V gives CDR1 SQVTM, CDR2 ANQGSEA. This CDR3 is CSVVGLAGGNEQFF. For the CDR3, the DNA is TGCAGCGTTGTTGGACTAGCGGGAGGGAATGAGCAGTTCTTC.

This clonotype has a count of ten or more. V gene TRBV7-6 combines with J gene TRBJ2-3; TRBD1 is a possible D gene (5 bases). Germline V lookup: CDR1 SGHVS, CDR2 FNYEAQ. V was cut by 5 bases and J by 0 bases, with 21 bases left in between. The CDR3 length is 18 residues. CDR3 sequence (DNA): TGTGCCAGCAGCCTGCTCTCGACCAGGGTCGCTAGCACAGATACGCAGTATTTT. Encoded protein: CASSLLSTRVASTDTQYF.

The V gene is TRBV5-1, the J gene TRBJ1-4; a weak D match, TRBD1 (6 bases). With 3 bases removed from V and 3 bases from J, the gap between germline ends came to 15 bases. The length of the CDR3 is 16 residues. CDR1 and CDR2 from the germline V gene are SGHRS and YFSETQ. This CDR3 reads CASSWTVREANEKLFF. For the CDR3, the DNA is TGCGCCAGCAGCTGGACAGTGCGCGAGGCTAATGAAAAACTGTTTTTT.

There are many counts of this clonotype. CDR3 residues: CASSLGGSYYEQYF. In DNA form, the CDR3 reads TGTGCCAGCAGCTTAGGAGGTAGTTACTACGAGCAGTACTTC. V usage is TRBV7-2 and J usage is TRBJ2-7; D is unresolved. The CDR3 extends over 14 amino acids. Germline lookup yields CDR1 SGHTA and CDR2 FQGNSA. Trimming removed 1 base at V and 3 bases at J, with 10 bases between.

In its sample, this clonotype was seen many times. The genes are TRBV20-1 and TRBJ2-1, with TRBD2 matching 11 bases. CDR3 length equals 15 residues. CDR1 DFQATT and CDR2 SNEGSKA come from the germline V gene (reference sequence). Unmatched junction bases numbered 7, after V lost 6 bases and J lost 3 bases. DNA of the CDR3: TGCAGTGCCCAAGGACTAGCGGGCCGCTACAATGAGCAGTTCTTC. Translation: CSAQGLAGRYNEQFF.